This TCR beta chain emerged from a study of blood T cell repertoires in COVID-19. Study as a whole: Sample material is recorded as cDNA or gDNA derived from T cells, B-cell-depleted T cells, or PBMCs.

Libraries were prepared by immunoSEQ multiplex PCR; TCRdb keeps only in-frame clonotypes and omits some of them. The data hold more than 200,000 clones, with around nine tenths observed a single time. V shed 2 bases and J shed 3 bases, with 5 bases lying between them. Germline V lookup: CDR1 MNHEY, CDR2 SVGEGT. This CDR3 is built from 12 residues. What was sequenced was peripheral blood. The TCR sequence derives from a woman aged 55-70 years with acute or convalescent COVID-19. The genes are TRBV6-2 or TRBV6-3 and TRBJ2-7; D possibly corresponds to TRBD1 (5 bases). The CDR3 protein is CASSYDSYEQYF. The CDR3 DNA follows: TGTGCCAGCAGTTACGACAGCTACGAGCAGTACTTC.